A single TCR beta chain is shown here with its context. The entry originates in a study of blood T cell repertoires in COVID-19. CDR1 and CDR2 (germline): KGHSH, LQKENI. The V end lost 6 bases, the J end lost 0 bases, and 5 bases lay between the germline ends. The length of the CDR3 is 12 residues. Profiling relied on immunoSEQ multiplex PCR, and the TCRdb table lists in-frame clones only, not all of them. The sample records around 210,000 clones, 88% being singletons. Sequenced: peripheral blood. The rearrangement joins TRBV18 to TRBJ2-5; D gene uncertain. The receptor comes from a man in his forties or fifties with COVID-19, enrolled during active disease. In DNA, the CDR3 is TGTGCCAGCTCTCTGTACCAAGAGACCCAGTACTTC. The encoded protein is CASSLYQETQYF.